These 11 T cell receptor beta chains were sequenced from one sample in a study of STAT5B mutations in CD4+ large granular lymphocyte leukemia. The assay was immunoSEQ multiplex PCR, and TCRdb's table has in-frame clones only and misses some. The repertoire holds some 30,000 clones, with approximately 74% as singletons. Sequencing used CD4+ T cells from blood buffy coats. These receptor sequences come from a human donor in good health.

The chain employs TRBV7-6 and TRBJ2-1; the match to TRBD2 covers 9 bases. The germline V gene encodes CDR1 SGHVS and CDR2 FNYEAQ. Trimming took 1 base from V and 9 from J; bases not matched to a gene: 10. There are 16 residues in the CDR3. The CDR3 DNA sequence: TGTGCCAGCAGCTTAGAGTTCGCGGGGGGGCTGGGTGAGCAGTTCTTC. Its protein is CASSLEFAGGLGEQFF.

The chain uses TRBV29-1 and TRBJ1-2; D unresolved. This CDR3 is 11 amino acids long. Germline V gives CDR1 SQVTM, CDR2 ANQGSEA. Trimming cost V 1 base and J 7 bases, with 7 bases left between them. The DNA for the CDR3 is TGCAGCGTTGAAGCCTACGGTGGCTACACCTTC. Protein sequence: CSVEAYGGYTF. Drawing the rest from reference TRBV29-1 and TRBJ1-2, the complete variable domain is SAVISQKPSRDICQRGTSLTIQCQVDSQVTMMFWYRQQPGQSLTLIATANQGSEATYESGFVIDKFPISRPNLTFSTLTVSNMSPEDSSIYLCSVEAYGGYTFGSGTRLTVV.

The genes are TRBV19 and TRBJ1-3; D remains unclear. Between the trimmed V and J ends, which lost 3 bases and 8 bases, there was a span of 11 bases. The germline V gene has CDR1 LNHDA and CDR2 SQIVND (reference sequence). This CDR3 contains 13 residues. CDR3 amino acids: CASSMTGMDTIYF. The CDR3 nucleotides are TGTGCCAGTAGTATGACCGGGATGGACACCATATATTTT.

The CDR3 DNA is TGCAGTGCCCATCTCCGCAATGAGCAGTTCTTC. It encodes CSAHLRNEQFF. The chain links TRBV20-1 to TRBJ2-1; D call uncertain. CDR1 DFQATT and CDR2 SNEGSKA come from the germline V gene (reference sequence). The germline V and J ends were trimmed by 6 bases and 6 bases, with 9 bases remaining between them. This CDR3 comprises 11 residues.

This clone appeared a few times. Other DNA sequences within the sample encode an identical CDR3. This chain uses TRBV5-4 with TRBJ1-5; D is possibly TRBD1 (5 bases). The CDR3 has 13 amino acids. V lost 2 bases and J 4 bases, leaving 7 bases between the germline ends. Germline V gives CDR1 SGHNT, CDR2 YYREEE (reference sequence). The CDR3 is CASSFEGNQPQHF. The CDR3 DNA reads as TGTGCCAGCAGCTTTGAGGGGAATCAGCCCCAGCATTTT.

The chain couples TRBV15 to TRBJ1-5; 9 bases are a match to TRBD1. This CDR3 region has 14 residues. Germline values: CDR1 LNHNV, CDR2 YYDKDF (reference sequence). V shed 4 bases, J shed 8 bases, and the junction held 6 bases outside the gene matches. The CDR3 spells CATSIQGAGKPQHF. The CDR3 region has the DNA TGTGCCACCAGCATACAGGGGGCGGGAAAGCCCCAGCATTTT.

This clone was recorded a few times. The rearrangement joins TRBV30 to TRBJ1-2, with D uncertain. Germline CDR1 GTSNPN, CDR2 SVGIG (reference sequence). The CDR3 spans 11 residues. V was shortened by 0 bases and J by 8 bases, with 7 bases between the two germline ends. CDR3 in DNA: TGTGCCTGGAGTGTTGGGAGGGGCTACACCTTC. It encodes CAWSVGRGYTF.

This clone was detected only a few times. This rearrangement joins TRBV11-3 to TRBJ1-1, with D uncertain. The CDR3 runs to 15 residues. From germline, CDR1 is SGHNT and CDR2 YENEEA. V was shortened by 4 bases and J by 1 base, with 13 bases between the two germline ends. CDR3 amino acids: CASSSREGGNTEAFF. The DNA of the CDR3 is TGTGCCAGCAGCTCCCGCGAGGGTGGGAACACTGAAGCTTTCTTT.

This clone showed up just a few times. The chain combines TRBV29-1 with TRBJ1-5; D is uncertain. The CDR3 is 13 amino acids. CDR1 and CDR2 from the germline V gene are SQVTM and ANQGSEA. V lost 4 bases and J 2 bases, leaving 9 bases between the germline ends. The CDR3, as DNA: TGCAGCGTTGCGGCGGATGGCAATCAGCCCCAGCATTTT. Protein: CSVAADGNQPQHF.

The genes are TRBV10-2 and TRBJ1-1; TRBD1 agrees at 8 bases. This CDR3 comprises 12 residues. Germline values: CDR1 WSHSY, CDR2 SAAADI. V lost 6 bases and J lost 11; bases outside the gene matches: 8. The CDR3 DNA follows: TGCGCCAGCAGCGGGCAGGGGGCGCCGGCTTTCTTT. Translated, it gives CASSGQGAPAFF.

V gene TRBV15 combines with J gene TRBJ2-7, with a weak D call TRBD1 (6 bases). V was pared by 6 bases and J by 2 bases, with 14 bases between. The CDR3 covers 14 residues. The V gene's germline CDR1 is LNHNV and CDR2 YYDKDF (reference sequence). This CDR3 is CATRENRDTYEQYF. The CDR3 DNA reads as TGTGCCACCAGAGAAAACAGGGACACCTACGAGCAGTACTTC. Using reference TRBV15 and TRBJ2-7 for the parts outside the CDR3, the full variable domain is DAMVIQNPRYQVTQFGKPVTLSCSQTLNHNVMYWYQQKSSQAPKLLFHYYDKDFNNEADTPDNFQSRRPNTSFCFLDIRSPGLGDTAMYLCATRENRDTYEQYFGPGTRLTVT.